This record concerns one TCR beta chain sequence. This entry comes from a study of cytomegalovirus exposure and HLA in healthy donors. Study summary: There were 300 to 400 genotyped donors. Of these, 81% fell in the genetic ancestry cluster associated with self-reported Caucasian donors.

CDR1 is LNHDA and CDR2 is SQIVND in the germline V gene (reference sequence). This CDR3 has 14 residues. The primer mix had 60 Vbeta and 13 Jbeta primers. Sequencing was performed with immunoSEQ multiplex PCR; in TCRdb, only in-frame clones are kept and a portion is missing. The repertoire consists of 100,000 to 130,000 clones, with less than 80% occurring once and the leading ten covering roughly 8%. This chain connects TRBV19 to TRBJ2-5, with TRBD2 matching over 11 bases. The DNA matches TRBJ2-7 better at its end, which makes the J call doubtful. Sequencing used PBMCs. The receptor was derived from a man in his thirties or forties in good health and CMV-seronegative. CDR3 sequence reads: CASSTSGRPYEQYF. CDR3 nucleotides: TGTGCCAGTAGTACTAGCGGGAGGCCCTACGAGCAGTACTTC.